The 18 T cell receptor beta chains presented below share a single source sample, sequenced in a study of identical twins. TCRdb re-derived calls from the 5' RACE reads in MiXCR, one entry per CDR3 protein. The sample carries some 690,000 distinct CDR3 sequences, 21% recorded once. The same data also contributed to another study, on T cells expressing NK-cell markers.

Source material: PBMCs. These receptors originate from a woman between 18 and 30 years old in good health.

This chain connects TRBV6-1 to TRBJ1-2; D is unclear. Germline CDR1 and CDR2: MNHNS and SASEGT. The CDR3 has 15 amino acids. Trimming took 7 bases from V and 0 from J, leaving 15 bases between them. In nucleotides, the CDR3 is TGTGCCAGCACCAAATCCTTGTTAGCTAACTATGGCTACACCTTC. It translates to CASTKSLLANYGYTF.

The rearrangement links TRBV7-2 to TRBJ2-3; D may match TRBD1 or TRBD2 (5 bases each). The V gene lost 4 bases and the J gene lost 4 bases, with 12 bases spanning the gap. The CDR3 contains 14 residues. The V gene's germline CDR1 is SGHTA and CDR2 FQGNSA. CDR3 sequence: CASSYQLGADTQYF. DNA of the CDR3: TGTGCCAGCAGCTACCAACTAGGGGCAGATACGCAGTATTTT.

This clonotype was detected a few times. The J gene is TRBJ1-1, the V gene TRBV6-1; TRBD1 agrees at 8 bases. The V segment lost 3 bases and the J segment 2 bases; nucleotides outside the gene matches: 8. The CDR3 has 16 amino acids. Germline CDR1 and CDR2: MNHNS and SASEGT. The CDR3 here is CASSDHRGSVNTEAFF. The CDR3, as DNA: TGTGCCAGCAGTGACCACAGGGGGTCCGTAAACACTGAAGCTTTCTTT.

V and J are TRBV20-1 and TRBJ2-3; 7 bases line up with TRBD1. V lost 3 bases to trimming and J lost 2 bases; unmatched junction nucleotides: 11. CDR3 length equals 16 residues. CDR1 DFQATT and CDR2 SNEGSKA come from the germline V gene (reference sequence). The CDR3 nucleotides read TGCAGTGCTAGTGTAATTGGGCAGGGGGACACAGATACGCAGTATTTT. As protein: CSASVIGQGDTDTQYF.

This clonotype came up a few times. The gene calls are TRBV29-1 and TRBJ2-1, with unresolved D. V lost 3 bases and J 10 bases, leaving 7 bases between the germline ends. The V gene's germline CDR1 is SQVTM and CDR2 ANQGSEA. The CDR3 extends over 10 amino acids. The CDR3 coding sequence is TGCAGCGTTGAGATACAGGAGCAGTTCTTC. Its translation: CSVEIQEQFF.

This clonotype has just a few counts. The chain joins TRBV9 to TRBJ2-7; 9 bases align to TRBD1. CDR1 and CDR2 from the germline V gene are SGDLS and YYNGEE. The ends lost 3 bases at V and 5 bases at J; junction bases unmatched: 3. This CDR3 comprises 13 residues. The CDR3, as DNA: TGTGCCAGCAGCGAGGGACAGGGAAACGAGCAGTACTTC. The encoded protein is CASSEGQGNEQYF.

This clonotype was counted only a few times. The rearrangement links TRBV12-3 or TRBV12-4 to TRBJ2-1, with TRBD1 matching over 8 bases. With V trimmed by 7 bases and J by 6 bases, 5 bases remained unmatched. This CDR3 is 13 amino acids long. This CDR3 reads CASKDRVPNEQFF. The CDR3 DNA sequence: TGTGCCAGCAAGGACAGGGTCCCCAATGAGCAGTTCTTC.

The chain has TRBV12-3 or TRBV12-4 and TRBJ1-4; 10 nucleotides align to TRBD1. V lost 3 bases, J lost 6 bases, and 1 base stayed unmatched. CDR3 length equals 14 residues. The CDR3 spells CASSFGTGDEKLFF. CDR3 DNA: TGTGCCAGCAGTTTCGGGACAGGGGATGAAAAACTGTTTTTT.

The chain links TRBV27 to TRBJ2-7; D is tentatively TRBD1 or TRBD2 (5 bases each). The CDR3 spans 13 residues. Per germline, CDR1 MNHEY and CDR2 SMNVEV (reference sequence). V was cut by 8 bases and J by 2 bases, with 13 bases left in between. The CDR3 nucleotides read TGTGCCAGCCAAATGGGGGTGGCCTACGAGCAGTACTTC. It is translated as CASQMGVAYEQYF.

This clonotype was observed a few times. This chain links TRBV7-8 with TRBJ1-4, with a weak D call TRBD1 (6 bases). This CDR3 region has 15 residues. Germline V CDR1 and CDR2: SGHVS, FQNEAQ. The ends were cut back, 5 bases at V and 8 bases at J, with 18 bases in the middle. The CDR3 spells CASSGTGLDREKLFF. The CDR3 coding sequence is TGTGCCAGCAGCGGAACAGGGTTAGACCGAGAAAAACTGTTTTTT.

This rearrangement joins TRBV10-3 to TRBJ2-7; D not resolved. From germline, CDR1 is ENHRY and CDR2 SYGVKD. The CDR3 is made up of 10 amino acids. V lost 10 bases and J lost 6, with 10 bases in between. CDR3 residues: CATRGAEQYF. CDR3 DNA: TGTGCCACCCGAGGCGCCGAGCAGTACTTC.

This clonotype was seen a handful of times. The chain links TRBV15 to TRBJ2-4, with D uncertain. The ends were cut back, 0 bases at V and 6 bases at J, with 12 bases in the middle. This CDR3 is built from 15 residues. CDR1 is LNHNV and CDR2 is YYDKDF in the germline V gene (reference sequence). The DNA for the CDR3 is TGTGCCACCAGCAGAGATCGGGTGGGCACAAACATTCAGTACTTC. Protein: CATSRDRVGTNIQYF.

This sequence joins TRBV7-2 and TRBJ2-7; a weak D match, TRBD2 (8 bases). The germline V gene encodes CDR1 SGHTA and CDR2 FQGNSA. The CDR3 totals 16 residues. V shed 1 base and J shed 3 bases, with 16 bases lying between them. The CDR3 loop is CASSLEGAGGFYEQYF. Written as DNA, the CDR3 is TGTGCCAGCAGCTTAGAGGGGGCGGGAGGATTCTACGAGCAGTACTTC. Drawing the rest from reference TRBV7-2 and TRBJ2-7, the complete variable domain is GAGVSQSPSNKVTEKGKDVELRCDPISGHTALYWYRQSLGQGLEFLIYFQGNSAPDKSGLPSDRFSAERTGGSVSTLTIQRTQQEDSAVYLCASSLEGAGGFYEQYFGPGTRLTVT.

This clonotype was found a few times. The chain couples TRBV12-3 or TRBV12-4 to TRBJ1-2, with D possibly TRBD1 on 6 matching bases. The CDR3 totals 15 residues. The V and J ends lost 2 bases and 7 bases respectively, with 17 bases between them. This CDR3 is CASSLSSGGRSGYTF. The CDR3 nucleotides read TGTGCCAGCAGTTTATCATCGGGGGGCCGTAGTGGCTACACCTTC.

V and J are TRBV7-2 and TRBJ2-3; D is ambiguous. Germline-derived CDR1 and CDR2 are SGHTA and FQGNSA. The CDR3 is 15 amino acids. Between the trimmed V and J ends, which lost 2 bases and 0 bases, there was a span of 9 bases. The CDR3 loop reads CASSLRVESTDTQYF. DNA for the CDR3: TGTGCCAGCAGCTTACGGGTGGAAAGCACAGATACGCAGTATTTT.

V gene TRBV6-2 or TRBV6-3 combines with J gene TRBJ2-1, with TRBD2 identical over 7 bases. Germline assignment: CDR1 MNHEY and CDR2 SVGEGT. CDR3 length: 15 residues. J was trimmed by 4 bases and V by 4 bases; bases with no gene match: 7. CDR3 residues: CASSLRGSFYNEQFF. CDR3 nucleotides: TGTGCCAGCAGTTTACGCGGGAGCTTTTACAATGAGCAGTTCTTC.

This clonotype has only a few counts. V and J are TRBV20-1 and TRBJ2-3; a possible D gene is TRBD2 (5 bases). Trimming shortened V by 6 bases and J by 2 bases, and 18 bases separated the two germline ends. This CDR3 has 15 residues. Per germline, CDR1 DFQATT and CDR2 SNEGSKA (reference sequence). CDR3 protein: CSATTDRRDTDTQYF. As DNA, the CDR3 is TGCAGTGCAACAACGGACCGTCGGGACACAGATACGCAGTATTTT.

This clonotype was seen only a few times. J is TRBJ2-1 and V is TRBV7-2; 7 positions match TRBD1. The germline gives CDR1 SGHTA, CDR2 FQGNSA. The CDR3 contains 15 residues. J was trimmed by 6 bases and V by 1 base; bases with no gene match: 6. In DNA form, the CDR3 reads TGTGCCAGCAGCTTAGTGGGGCGACAGGGCAATGAGCAGTTCTTC. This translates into CASSLVGRQGNEQFF.